This TCR beta chain was found in a study of T-cell reconstitution after alpha-beta-depleted transplantation in children. Preparation of the TCRbeta library involved a method that used unique molecular identifiers. TCRdb called the PCR reads again in MiXCR, with one record for every CDR3 protein. This sample yields 80,000 to 100,000 distinct CDR3 sequences, of which 20% to 30% are seen a single time; roughly a fifth belongs to the top ten. Only a few counts were recorded for this clonotype. J gave up 9 bases and V 3 bases, and 4 bases lay outside the gene matches. CDR3 size: 14 residues. Per germline, CDR1 SGHTA and CDR2 FQGNSA.

Sequenced material: PBMCs, taken before TCRalphabeta/CD19-depleted stem cell transplant. The chain couples TRBV7-2 to TRBJ1-6; 8 positions match TRBD1. The receptor was derived from a boy aged 2-9 years with acute lymphoblastic leukemia, due to receive a stem cell transplant. In DNA, the CDR3 is TGTGCCAGCAGCTTCGGACAGGGAGGTTCACCCCTCCACTTT. This sequence encodes CASSFGQGGSPLHF.